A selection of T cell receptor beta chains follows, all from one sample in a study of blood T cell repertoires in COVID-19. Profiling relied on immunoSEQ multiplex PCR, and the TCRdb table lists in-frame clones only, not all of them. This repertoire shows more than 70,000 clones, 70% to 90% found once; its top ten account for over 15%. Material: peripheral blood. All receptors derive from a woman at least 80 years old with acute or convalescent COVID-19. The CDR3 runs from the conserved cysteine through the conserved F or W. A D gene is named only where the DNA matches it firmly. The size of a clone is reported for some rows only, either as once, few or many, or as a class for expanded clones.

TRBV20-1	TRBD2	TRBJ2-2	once	TGCAGTGCTAGTCCTCCATTAGCGGGGGTGTCCACCGGGGAGCTGTTTTTT	CSASPPLAGVSTGELFF
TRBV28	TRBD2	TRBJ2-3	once	TGTGCCAGCAGTCCAGCGGGGGGGCCTCCAGATACGCAGTATTTT	CASSPAGGPPDTQYF
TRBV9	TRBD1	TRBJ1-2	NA	TGTGCCAGCAGGCCCGGGACAGGGGAAGTGCGAGGCTACACCTTC	CASRPGTGEVRGYTF
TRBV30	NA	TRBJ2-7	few	TGTGCCTGGAGTGTTAACAGGGCCTACGAGCAGTACTTC	CAWSVNRAYEQYF
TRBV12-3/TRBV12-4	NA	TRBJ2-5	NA	TGTGCCAGCAGTTTAACTAGGGAGACCCAGTACTTC	CASSLTRETQYF
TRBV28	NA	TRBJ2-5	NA	TGTGCCAGCAGTTGGGGGGGCCTCCAAGAGACCCAGTACTTC	CASSWGGLQETQYF
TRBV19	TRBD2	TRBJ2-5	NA	TGTGCCAGTAGTATGACTAGCGGGGGGCGGAAGACCCAGTACTTC	CASSMTSGGRKTQYF
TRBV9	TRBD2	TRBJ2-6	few	TGTGCCAGCAGCGGAATAGCGGGGGGGACTGGGGCCAACGTCCTGACTTTC	CASSGIAGGTGANVLTF
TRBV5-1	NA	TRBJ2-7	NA	TGCGCCAGCAGCTTGCAGGGGGGTAAAAGCGAGCAGTACTTC	CASSLQGGKSEQYF
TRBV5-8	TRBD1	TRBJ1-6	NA	TGTGCCAGCAGCAAATGGACAGGCTCGAGAAACGTATACCACTTT	CASSKWTGSRNVYHF
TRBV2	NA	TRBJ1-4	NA	TGTGCCAGCAGTTTTCCGAGGGGGGGAATTGAAAAACTGTTTTTT	CASSFPRGGIEKLFF
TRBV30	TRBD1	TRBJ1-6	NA	TGTGCCTGGACCGGACAGGTGGATTCACCCCTCCACTTT	CAWTGQVDSPLHF
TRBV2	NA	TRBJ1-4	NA	TGTGCCAGCAGTCGCGACAGTAATGAAAAACTGTTTTTT	CASSRDSNEKLFF
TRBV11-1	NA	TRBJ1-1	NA	TGTGCCAGCAGCTTAGGTAGGAACACTGAAGCTTTCTTT	CASSLGRNTEAFF
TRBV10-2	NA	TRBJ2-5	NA	TGCGCCAGCAGTGGCAGGGATGGGGAGACCCAGTACTTC	CASSGRDGETQYF
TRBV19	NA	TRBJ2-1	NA	TGTGCCAGTAGTACTAGAAATGAGCAGTTCTTC	CASSTRNEQFF
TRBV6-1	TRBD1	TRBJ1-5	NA	TGTGCCAGCAGTGAAGCACCCGGGACAGGGTGGAATCAGCCCCAGCATTTT	CASSEAPGTGWNQPQHF
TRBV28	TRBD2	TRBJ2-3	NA	TGTGCCAGCAGTTTATGGGCTAGCGGGGACACAGATACGCAGTATTTT	CASSLWASGDTDTQYF
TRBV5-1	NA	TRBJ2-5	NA	TGCGCCAGCACCCCTTGGGTGGGGGGACAAGAGACCCAGTACTTC	CASTPWVGGQETQYF
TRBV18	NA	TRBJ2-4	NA	TGTGCCAGCTCACCACCATCAGGATCCAAAAACATTCAGTACTTC	CASSPPSGSKNIQYF
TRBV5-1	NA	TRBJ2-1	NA	TGCGCCAGCAAGATCCGTGACAGCGATCTTGAGCAGTTCTTC	CASKIRDSDLEQFF
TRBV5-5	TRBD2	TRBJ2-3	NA	TGTGCCAGCAGCCCCAACCTAGCGGGGGGCACAGATACGCAGTATTTT	CASSPNLAGGTDTQYF
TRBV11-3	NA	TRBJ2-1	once	TGTGCCAGCAGAAAGACAGAAGACAATGAGCAGTTCTTC	CASRKTEDNEQFF
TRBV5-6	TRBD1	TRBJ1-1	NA	TGTGCCAGCAGCCCGGACAGGGCGAACACTGAAGCTTTCTTT	CASSPDRANTEAFF
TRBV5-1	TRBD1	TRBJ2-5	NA	TGCGCCAGCAGCGCCTCCGGGACAGAACAAGAGACCCAGTACTTC	CASSASGTEQETQYF
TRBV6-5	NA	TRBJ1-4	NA	TGTGCCAGCAGTTCAAGGGGGGGAAGAGAAAAACTGTTTTTT	CASSSRGGREKLFF
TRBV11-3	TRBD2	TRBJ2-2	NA	TGTGCCAGCAGCATTCCTCTCGGGGGCGGGGGGCGGTTTTTT	CASSIPLGGGGRFF
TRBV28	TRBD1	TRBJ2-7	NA	TGTGCCAGCAGTTTATTGCCCGGGACAGGGAATTACGAGCAGTACTTC	CASSLLPGTGNYEQYF
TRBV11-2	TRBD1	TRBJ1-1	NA	TGTGCCAGCAGCTCAATACAGGGGGCGACCGCTTTCTTT	CASSSIQGATAFF
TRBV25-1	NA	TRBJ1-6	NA	TGTGCCAGCAGTGCTACACCTGGGGCCCACCTTGGGCCCCTCCACTTT	CASSATPGAHLGPLHF
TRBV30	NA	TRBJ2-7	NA	TGTGCCTGGAGTAACAGGGGAGGCCTCGAGCAGTACTTC	CAWSNRGGLEQYF
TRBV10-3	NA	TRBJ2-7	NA	TGTGCCATCAGTGAGGACAACTCCTACGAGCAGTACTTC	CAISEDNSYEQYF